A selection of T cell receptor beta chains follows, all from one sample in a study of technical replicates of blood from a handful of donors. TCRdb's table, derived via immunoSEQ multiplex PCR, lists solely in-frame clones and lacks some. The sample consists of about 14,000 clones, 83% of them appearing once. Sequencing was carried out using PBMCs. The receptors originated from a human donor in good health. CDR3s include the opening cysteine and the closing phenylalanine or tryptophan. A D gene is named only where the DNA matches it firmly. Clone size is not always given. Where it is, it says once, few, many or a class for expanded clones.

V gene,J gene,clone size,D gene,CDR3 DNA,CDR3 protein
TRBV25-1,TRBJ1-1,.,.,TGTGCCAGCAGTGAGTCCTCAGGGGTTTACACTGAAGCTTTCTTT,CASSESSGVYTEAFF
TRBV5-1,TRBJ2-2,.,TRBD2,TGCGCCAGCAGCTTGGCCCCTAGCGGGAACACCGGGGAGCTGTTTTTT,CASSLAPSGNTGELFF
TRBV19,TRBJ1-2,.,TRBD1,TGTGCCAGTACCCCTCTGACAGGGAAAGGGGGGCATGGCTACACCTTC,CASTPLTGKGGHGYTF
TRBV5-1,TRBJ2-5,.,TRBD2,TGCGCCAGCAGCTTGTGGGCGGGAGAGGGCGAGACCCAGTACTTC,CASSLWAGEGETQYF
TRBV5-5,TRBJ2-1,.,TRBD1,TGTGCCAGCAGCTTGGGGACAGGGGGCTCCTACAATGAGCAGTTCTTC,CASSLGTGGSYNEQFF
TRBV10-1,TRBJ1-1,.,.,TGCGCCAGCAGTCCCGACCGACATAACACTGAAGCTTTCTTT,CASSPDRHNTEAFF
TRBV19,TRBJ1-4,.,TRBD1,TGTGCCAGTAGTATAGAAAGGACAGGGTACCAGAATGAAAAACTGTTTTTT,CASSIERTGYQNEKLFF
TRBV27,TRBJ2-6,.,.,TGTGCCAGCAGTTTAGGAACGTTGGGGCTGGCTGGGGCCAACGTCCTGACTTTC,CASSLGTLGLAGANVLTF
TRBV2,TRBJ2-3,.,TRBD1,TGTGCCAGCACCAACCAGGGGGCTAGGAATGGCGATACGCAGTATTTT,CASTNQGARNGDTQYF
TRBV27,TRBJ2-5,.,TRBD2,TGTGCCAGCCATTTAGCGGGACAAGAGACCCAGTACTTC,CASHLAGQETQYF
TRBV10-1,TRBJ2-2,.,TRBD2,TGCGCCAGCAGTGACGCCGGGCTAGCGGCAATCGGAAGCACCGGGGAGCTGTTTTTT,CASSDAGLAAIGSTGELFF
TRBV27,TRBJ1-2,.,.,TGTGCCAGCAGCGGGGGGCTAGATGGCTACACCTTC,CASSGGLDGYTF
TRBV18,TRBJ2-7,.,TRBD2,TGTGCCAGCTCACCACCCGGGGGGGACTACTACGAGCAGTACTTC,CASSPPGGDYYEQYF
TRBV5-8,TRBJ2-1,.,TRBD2,TGTGCCAGCAGCCGGGGGACTAGCGGGAATGATGAGCAGTTCTTC,CASSRGTSGNDEQFF
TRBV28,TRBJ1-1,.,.,TGTGCCAGCAGCTCACCCCAGATGAACACTGAAGCTTTCTTT,CASSSPQMNTEAFF
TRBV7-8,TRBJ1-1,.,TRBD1,TGTGCCAGCAGCTTAGCTGGACAGGGGGCGAACACTGAAGCTTTCTTT,CASSLAGQGANTEAFF
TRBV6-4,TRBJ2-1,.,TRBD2,TGTGCCAGCAGTGACTTGTCTAGCGGCCGACGGGAGCAGTTCTTC,CASSDLSSGRREQFF
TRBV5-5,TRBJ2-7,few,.,TGTGCCAGCAGCTTGGTGCAGGTAGCCTACGAGCAGTACTTC,CASSLVQVAYEQYF
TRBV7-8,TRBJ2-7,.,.,TGTGCCAGCAGCCTCAGGGGATGGGGGACGAGCTCCTACGAGCAGTACTTC,CASSLRGWGTSSYEQYF
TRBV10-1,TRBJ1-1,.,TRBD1,TGCGCCAGCAGTCCTGAGACAGGGGCGAACACTGAAGCTTTCTTT,CASSPETGANTEAFF
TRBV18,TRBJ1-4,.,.,TGTGCCAGCTCACCACCCACAGTGACTAATGAAAAACTGTTTTTT,CASSPPTVTNEKLFF
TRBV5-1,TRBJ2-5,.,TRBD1,TGCGCCAGCAGCCAAGGACAGGCGGAGAACCAGTACTTC,CASSQGQAENQYF
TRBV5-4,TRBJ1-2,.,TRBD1,TGTGCCAGCAGCTCCCCGCTGGGGACAGGAAAAGGCTACACCTTC,CASSSPLGTGKGYTF
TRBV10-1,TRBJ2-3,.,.,TGCGCCAGCAGTGAACAGTACACAGATACGCAGTATTTT,CASSEQYTDTQYF
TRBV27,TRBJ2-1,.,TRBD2,TGTGCCAGCACCCCAGGACTAGCGCTCGACAATGAGCAGTTCTTC,CASTPGLALDNEQFF
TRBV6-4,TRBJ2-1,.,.,TGTGCCAGCAGTGACCGGGGGGAGCAGTTCTTC,CASSDRGEQFF
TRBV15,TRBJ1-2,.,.,TGTGCCACCAGCAGGGGGGGAAACTATGGCTACACCTTC,CATSRGGNYGYTF
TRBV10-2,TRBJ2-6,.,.,TGCGCCAGCCAGGACAGTGGTGGGGCCAACGTCCTGACTTTC,CASQDSGGANVLTF
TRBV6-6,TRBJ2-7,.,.,TGTGCCAGCAGTAAGGACAGCTCCTACGAGCAGTACTTC,CASSKDSSYEQYF
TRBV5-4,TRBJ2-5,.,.,TGTGCCAGCAGCTCCGGGTACGAAGAGACCCAGTACTTC,CASSSGYEETQYF
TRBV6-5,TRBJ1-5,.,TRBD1,TGTGCCAGCAGCCCAACAGGGGCCGTCCAGCCCCAGCATTTT,CASSPTGAVQPQHF
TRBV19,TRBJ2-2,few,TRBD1,TGTGCTTGTACCCAGACAGGGGAAAGCGGGGAGCTGTTTTTT,CACTQTGESGELFF